Each of the 19 T cell receptor beta chains below was sequenced from the same sample in a study of technical replicates of blood from a handful of donors. Assay used: immunoSEQ multiplex PCR; TCRdb lists only in-frame clones, some missing. Counted here are about 83,000 clones, around nine tenths occurring once; the ten biggest clones make up 0.25%. Material for sequencing was T cells isolated from PBMCs. These TCRs come from a human donor in good health.

This chain joins TRBV18 and TRBJ2-4, with 9 bases aligning to TRBD1. After removal of 3 bases from V and 12 bases from J, the junction contained 6 bases not matched to a gene. The germline gives CDR1 KGHSH, CDR2 LQKENI. CDR3 length: 13 amino acids. The CDR3 coding sequence is TGTGCCAGCTCACCTCCCGGGACAGGGAATCAGTACTTC. It encodes CASSPPGTGNQYF.

This rearrangement joins TRBV11-2 to TRBJ2-1; 12 nucleotides match TRBD2. The CDR3 contains 15 residues. V shed 5 bases and J 9 bases; nucleotides not matched to a gene: 8. CDR1 and CDR2 (germline): SGHAT, FQNNGV. CDR3 nucleotide sequence: TGTGCCAGCAGCCCATTACTAGCGGGAGGTACTGAGCAGTTCTTC. Translation gives CASSPLLAGGTEQFF.

This CDR3 is CASSQGRLAGGPVGNEQFF. CDR3 DNA: TGCGCCAGCAGCCAAGGAAGACTAGCGGGGGGCCCCGTTGGGAATGAGCAGTTCTTC. The genes are TRBV4-1 and TRBJ2-1, with 13 positions matching TRBD2. Trimming at V came to 1 base and at J to 7 bases, leaving 13 bases not matched to a gene. The CDR3 has 19 amino acids. CDR1 is MGHRA, CDR2 YSYEKL, per germline.

The chain employs TRBV27 and TRBJ2-7, with a possible D match to TRBD2 (6 bases). Trimming pared 6 bases from V and 3 bases from J, leaving 12 bases between. The CDR3 extends over 13 amino acids. Germline lookup yields CDR1 MNHEY and CDR2 SMNVEV (reference sequence). The CDR3 DNA follows: TGTGCCAGCAGGGAGGGACGTAGCTACGAGCAGTACTTC. The encoded protein is CASREGRSYEQYF.

CDR3 DNA sequence: TGCAGCGTCGCCTCGGGAGGGCATCGCTACGAGCAGTACTTC. Translating gives CSVASGGHRYEQYF. The rearrangement uses TRBV29-1 and TRBJ2-7, with 8 bases matching TRBD2. Germline CDR1 and CDR2: SQVTM and ANQGSEA. The V gene end was trimmed by 6 bases and the J gene end by 3 bases; junction bases not matched to a gene: 10. CDR3 length: 14 residues.

This rearrangement joins TRBV6-1 to TRBJ2-7; TRBD1 aligns across 8 bases. Trimming removed 6 bases from V and 3 bases from J; junction bases left unmatched: 7. CDR3 length equals 14 residues. The V gene's germline CDR1 is MNHNS and CDR2 SASEGT. In DNA form, the CDR3 reads TGTGCCAGCAGGACCGGGACAGGCTTCTACGAGCAGTACTTC. Protein: CASRTGTGFYEQYF.

The chain carries TRBV11-2 and TRBJ2-1; a possible D gene is TRBD2 (6 bases). This CDR3 has 16 amino acids. Germline CDR1 is SGHAT and CDR2 is FQNNGV. V gave up 1 base and J gave up 7 bases, with 17 bases separating them. CDR3 amino acids: CASSLVLSAGTNEQFF. The CDR3 coding sequence is TGTGCCAGCAGCTTAGTACTCTCTGCGGGAACTAATGAGCAGTTCTTC.

This chain connects TRBV29-1 to TRBJ1-2, with D hard to call. The ends were cut back, 3 bases at V and 5 bases at J, with 7 bases in the middle. CDR3 length: 11 residues. The germline CDR1 and CDR2 sequences are SQVTM and ANQGSEA. The CDR3 DNA reads as TGCAGCGTTGAGTTAATTTATGGCTACACCTTC. It yields the protein CSVELIYGYTF.

The chain is built from TRBV11-3 and TRBJ2-7, with 7 positions matching TRBD2. J gave up 3 bases and V 5 bases, and 10 bases lay outside the gene matches. The CDR3 totals 15 residues. Germline V gives CDR1 SGHNT, CDR2 YENEEA. The CDR3 DNA reads TGTGCCAGCAGCGCTGACCCTAGCGGAGGCTACGAGCAGTACTTC. Translated, it gives CASSADPSGGYEQYF. Drawing the rest from reference TRBV11-3 and TRBJ2-7, the complete variable domain is EAGVVQSPRYKIIEKKQPVAFWCNPISGHNTLYWYLQNLGQGPELLIRYENEEAVDDSQLPKDRFSAERLKGVDSTLKIQPAELGDSAVYLCASSADPSGGYEQYFGPGTRLTVT.

The chain has TRBV27 and TRBJ2-7, with 9 bases that match TRBD2. The junction had 16 bases not matched to a gene; V was cut back by 11 bases and J by 5 bases. Germline loops: CDR1 MNHEY, CDR2 SMNVEV (reference sequence). The CDR3 covers 15 residues. The CDR3: CACTPTGTSLHEQYF. The DNA of the CDR3 is TGTGCCTGCACGCCAACTGGGACTAGCCTCCACGAGCAGTACTTC.

The chain carries TRBV6-4 and TRBJ2-5, with 7 bases matching TRBD1. This CDR3 contains 15 residues. Germline values: CDR1 MRHNA, CDR2 SNTAGT. V lost 2 bases to trimming and J lost 4 bases; unmatched junction nucleotides: 7. CDR3 sequence reads: CASSDEAGGIETQYF. CDR3 coding DNA: TGTGCCAGCAGTGACGAGGCAGGGGGAATAGAGACCCAGTACTTC.

This chain joins TRBV18 and TRBJ1-5; 7 bases are shared with TRBD1. V lost 3 bases to trimming and J lost 2 bases; unmatched junction nucleotides: 7. The CDR3 sequence is 16 residues long. From germline, CDR1 is KGHSH and CDR2 LQKENI. This CDR3 is CASSPPRDRGNQPQHF. Written as DNA, the CDR3 is TGTGCCAGCTCACCGCCGCGTGACAGGGGCAATCAGCCCCAGCATTTT.

This clone appeared a single time. The chain links TRBV27 to TRBJ2-7; 9 nucleotides line up with TRBD2. V dropped 1 base and J dropped 4; count of bases not matched to a gene: 5. The germline V gene encodes CDR1 MNHEY and CDR2 SMNVEV (reference sequence). This CDR3 comprises 15 residues. CDR3 DNA sequence: TGTGCCAGCAGTTTATTAGCGGGAGAGCCGTACGAGCAGTACTTC. It specifies CASSLLAGEPYEQYF.

The chain links TRBV18 to TRBJ2-7, with D uncertain. Trimming took off 0 bases at V and 3 bases at J, with 15 bases between the two ends. The CDR3 loop spans 16 amino acids. Germline loops: CDR1 KGHSH, CDR2 LQKENI. CDR3 protein: CASSPPTDTTFYEQYF. CDR3 DNA: TGTGCCAGCTCACCACCCACCGACACGACATTCTACGAGCAGTACTTC.

The chain links TRBV5-1 to TRBJ1-2, with D tentatively TRBD1 (5 bases). Germline CDR1 reads SGHRS; CDR2 reads YFSETQ. Trimming removed 3 bases at V and 4 bases at J, with 10 bases between. The length of the CDR3 is 13 residues. The CDR3 DNA is TGCGCCAGCAGCTCGACAGATTCCTATGGCTACACCTTC. Protein: CASSSTDSYGYTF.

The V and J genes are TRBV7-9 and TRBJ2-7, with TRBD2 matching 8 bases. CDR3 length: 14 residues. Trimming at V came to 2 bases and at J to 3 bases, leaving 3 bases not matched to a gene. Germline CDR1 SEHNR, CDR2 FQNEAQ (reference sequence). The CDR3 region has the DNA TGTGCCAGCAGCTTAACCAGCGGGAGCTACGAGCAGTACTTC. It specifies CASSLTSGSYEQYF.

This chain connects TRBV4-1 to TRBJ1-5; D is ambiguous. CDR3 length: 13 amino acids. In germline, CDR1 is MGHRA, CDR2 YSYEKL. Deletions cut 4 bases from V and 3 bases from J, with 7 bases between. CDR3 bases: TGCGCCAGCAGCCGGGGAGTCAATCAGCCCCAGCATTTT. It encodes CASSRGVNQPQHF.

The chain couples TRBV29-1 to TRBJ2-7, with D maybe TRBD2 (5 bases). This CDR3 contains 16 residues. Germline loops: CDR1 SQVTM, CDR2 ANQGSEA. Deletions cut 5 bases from V and 0 bases from J, with 20 bases between. The CDR3 sequence: CSVLWESRESSYEQYF. CDR3 nucleotides: TGCAGCGTTCTCTGGGAGAGTAGGGAATCCTCCTACGAGCAGTACTTC.

CDR3 nucleotides: TGTGCCAGCAGCGAGACTAGATTCTACACCTTC. Its translation: CASSETRFYTF. The chain has TRBV2 and TRBJ1-2, with no clear D. Looked up from germline, CDR1 is SNHLY and CDR2 is FYNNEI. Trimming stripped 6 bases from V and 10 bases from J, with 12 bases between. This CDR3 contains 11 residues.